These 13 T cell receptor beta chains were all obtained from the same sample, sequenced in a study of cytomegalovirus exposure and HLA in healthy donors. The study ran its PCR with 60 Vbeta and 13 Jbeta primers. This table comes from immunoSEQ multiplex PCR, and its TCRdb copy is limited to in-frame clones, with some not included. The top ten hold roughly 4.4% of the sample, which has some 170,000 clones, 80% seen once. The sequencing input was PBMCs. The receptor set was obtained from a man in his thirties or forties in good health and CMV-seronegative.

The gene calls are TRBV2 and TRBJ1-3; D unresolved. The CDR3 runs 14 residues. Germline-derived CDR1 and CDR2 are SNHLY and FYNNEI. V was trimmed by 7 bases and J by 0 bases, leaving 10 bases between them. The CDR3 DNA reads as TGTGCCAGCACCCTCAGCGTCTCTGGAAACACCATATATTTT. The encoded protein is CASTLSVSGNTIYF.

The genes are TRBV5-8 and TRBJ1-1; tentative D call: TRBD1 (6 bases). The CDR3 is 15 amino acids. Germline lookup yields CDR1 SGHTS and CDR2 YDEGEE. Deletions cut 0 bases from V and 3 bases from J, with 12 bases between. CDR3 sequence: CASSLDTGMDTEAFF. The CDR3 DNA follows: TGTGCCAGCAGCTTGGATACAGGGATGGACACTGAAGCTTTCTTT.

This sequence joins TRBV27 and TRBJ1-5; the match to TRBD1 covers 10 bases. The germline CDR1 and CDR2 sequences are MNHEY and SMNVEV (reference sequence). The J segment lost 1 base and the V segment lost 8 bases, leaving 2 bases of the junction unmatched. The length of the CDR3 is 14 residues. Here the CDR3 reads CASRDRGSNQPQHF. In nucleotides, the CDR3 is TGTGCCAGCCGGGACAGGGGCAGCAATCAGCCCCAGCATTTT.

This chain links TRBV11-3 with TRBJ2-2, with D perhaps matching TRBD2 (6 bases). CDR1 and CDR2 from the germline V gene are SGHNT and YENEEA. CDR3 length: 15 residues. V lost 3 bases to trimming and J lost 2 bases, with 10 bases between them. Here the CDR3 DNA reads TGTGCCAGCAGCTTGAGGGGACTTAACACCGGGGAGCTGTTTTTT. Translation: CASSLRGLNTGELFF.

V is TRBV6-5 and J is TRBJ1-1, with a possible D match to TRBD1 (5 bases). V was clipped by 6 bases and J by 6 bases, with 14 bases between them. This CDR3 region has 13 residues. CDR1 MNHEY and CDR2 SVGAGI come from the germline V gene. The CDR3, as DNA: TGTGCCAGCAGGAAAGGGGAATGGGCTGAAGCTTTCTTT. This sequence encodes CASRKGEWAEAFF.

The chain carries TRBV7-7 and TRBJ2-5; D possibly corresponds to TRBD2 (7 bases). V was trimmed by 1 base and J by 4 bases, leaving 10 bases between them. The germline V gene encodes CDR1 SSHAT and CDR2 FNYEAQ (reference sequence). The CDR3 totals 14 residues. CDR3 bases: TGTGCCAGCAGCTTAGAGGGGGGGTCAGAGACCCAGTACTTC. Encoded protein: CASSLEGGSETQYF.

This clone was observed a few times. The chain links TRBV9 to TRBJ2-3; D call uncertain. With 0 bases removed from V and 5 bases from J, the gap between germline ends came to 7 bases. From germline, CDR1 is SGDLS and CDR2 YYNGEE. CDR3 length: 13 residues. CDR3: CASSVAYRDTQYF. The CDR3 DNA sequence: TGTGCCAGCAGCGTAGCCTATAGAGATACGCAGTATTTT.

The chain combines TRBV2 with TRBJ2-7, with D possibly being TRBD2 (7 bases). The germline V gene encodes CDR1 SNHLY and CDR2 FYNNEI. CDR3 size: 14 residues. V was shortened by 8 bases and J by 6 bases, with 20 bases between the two germline ends. The CDR3 region has the DNA TGTGCCAGCTGGGGGGGGGCCAGCTCGGGCGAGCAGTACTTC. It specifies CASWGGASSGEQYF.

About this clone itself: The junction does not match germline at one end; this may be a read error. This chain joins TRBV7-9 and TRBJ2-1; 11 bases align to TRBD2. CDR3 length equals 16 residues. Per the germline V gene, CDR1 is SEHNR and CDR2 is FQNEAQ (reference sequence). The CDR3 DNA sequence: TGTTCCAGCAGCCCTAGCGGGGGGAGCTCCTACAATGAGCAGTTCTTC. Its protein product is CSSSPSGGSSYNEQFF.

A few counts support this clone. The chain is built from TRBV25-1 and TRBJ2-3, with 10 bases aligning to TRBD2. Germline assignment: CDR1 MGHDK and CDR2 SYGVNS. CDR3 length: 16 residues. After removal of 4 bases from V and 6 bases from J, the junction contained 10 bases not matched to a gene. For the CDR3, the DNA is TGTGCCAGCAGTGCGGAGGGTACTAGCGGGAAGGATACGCAGTATTTT. Encoded protein: CASSAEGTSGKDTQYF. The complete variable domain, with remaining parts taken from reference TRBV25-1 and TRBJ2-3, reads EADIYQTPRYLVIGTGKKITLECSQTMGHDKMYWYQQDPGMELHLIHYSYGVNSTEKGDLSSESTVSRIRTEHFPLTLESARPSHTSQYLCASSAEGTSGKDTQYFGPGTRLTVL.

The V and J genes are TRBV19 and TRBJ2-3; 11 nucleotides align to TRBD2. Germline lookup yields CDR1 LNHDA and CDR2 SQIVND (reference sequence). The CDR3 extends over 19 amino acids. Trimming at V came to 3 bases and at J to 2 bases, leaving 13 bases not matched to a gene. The CDR3 protein is CASSIPLAGVLTTTDTQYF. CDR3 DNA sequence: TGTGCCAGTAGTATCCCACTAGCGGGAGTGCTGACTACCACAGATACGCAGTATTTT.

This clone has only one observation. The chain links TRBV28 to TRBJ1-2; 8 bases are a match to TRBD1. Looked up from germline, CDR1 is MDHEN and CDR2 is SYDVKM. The V and J ends lost 6 bases and 3 bases, in that order; junction bases with no gene match: 9. The CDR3 extends over 15 amino acids. In DNA, the CDR3 is TGTGCCAGCAGCCTTAGCCAGGGGGCGTACTATGGCTACACCTTC. Residues: CASSLSQGAYYGYTF.

The chain couples TRBV27 to TRBJ1-6; D remains ambiguous. V shed 6 bases and J shed 0 bases, with 9 bases lying between them. The CDR3 contains 15 residues. CDR1 and CDR2 (germline): MNHEY, SMNVEV (reference sequence). CDR3 in DNA: TGTGCCAGCAGGCCGGTGAGCTCCTATAATTCACCCCTCCACTTT. Translated, it gives CASRPVSSYNSPLHF.